The rows below give T cell receptor beta chains drawn from one sample of a study of cytomegalovirus exposure and HLA in healthy donors. The assay was immunoSEQ multiplex PCR, and TCRdb's table has in-frame clones only and misses some. This sample carries approximately 69,000 clones, about 72% of them seen once, and the ten largest clones take 20% to 25%. Specimen: PBMCs. The receptors derive from a man aged 35 to 55 in good health and CMV-seropositive. Both conserved end residues are part of each CDR3. D genes are given only for firm matches. Where a row states a size, it is once, few, many or the class of an expanded clone; other rows omit it.

v_call: TRBV30; clone_size: .; j_call: TRBJ1-4; d_call: .; cdr3_nt: TGTGCCACAGGAGAAGGGGCAACTAATGAAAAACTGTTTTTT; cdr3_aa: CATGEGATNEKLFF
v_call: TRBV7-2; clone_size: .; j_call: TRBJ2-7; d_call: TRBD2; cdr3_nt: TGTGCCAGCAGCTTAGCTGGCGGGAGGGAGTACGAGCAGTACTTC; cdr3_aa: CASSLAGGREYEQYF
v_call: TRBV6-1; clone_size: once; j_call: TRBJ2-7; d_call: TRBD1; cdr3_nt: TGTGCCAGCAGCCGGGACAGGCTTTACGAGCAGTACTTC; cdr3_aa: CASSRDRLYEQYF
v_call: TRBV2; clone_size: .; j_call: TRBJ2-6; d_call: TRBD1; cdr3_nt: TGTGCCAGCAGAACAGGGGTTGGGGCCAACGTCCTGACTTTC; cdr3_aa: CASRTGVGANVLTF
v_call: TRBV14; clone_size: .; j_call: TRBJ2-2; d_call: .; cdr3_nt: TGTGCCAGCAGCCAAGGTGGAGGGCGCACCGGGGAGCTGTTTTTT; cdr3_aa: CASSQGGGRTGELFF
v_call: TRBV4-1; clone_size: .; j_call: TRBJ1-4; d_call: .; cdr3_nt: TGCGCCAGCAGCCGCCAAGCAGGAGGGGATGCTGAAAAACTGTTTTTT; cdr3_aa: CASSRQAGGDAEKLFF
v_call: TRBV2; clone_size: few; j_call: TRBJ1-4; d_call: TRBD1; cdr3_nt: TGTGCCAGCAGTGTGGGACAGCTAACTAATGAAAAACTGTTTTTT; cdr3_aa: CASSVGQLTNEKLFF
v_call: TRBV10-3; clone_size: .; j_call: TRBJ1-2; d_call: TRBD1; cdr3_nt: TGTGCCATCAGTGAAGTGCAGGGGGTAGGCTACACCTTC; cdr3_aa: CAISEVQGVGYTF
v_call: TRBV28; clone_size: .; j_call: TRBJ1-1; d_call: .; cdr3_nt: TGTGCCAGCAGTTTGGGCAGGGGGAACACTGAAGCTTTCTTT; cdr3_aa: CASSLGRGNTEAFF
v_call: TRBV5-4; clone_size: .; j_call: TRBJ2-2; d_call: TRBD2; cdr3_nt: TGTGCCAGCAGCTTGGCGACTAGCGGGGGGTACGCCACCGGGGAGCTGTTTTTT; cdr3_aa: CASSLATSGGYATGELFF
v_call: TRBV7-8; clone_size: .; j_call: TRBJ1-2; d_call: .; cdr3_nt: TGTGCCAGCAGCTCGCAGCGGCGAGATGGCTACACCTTC; cdr3_aa: CASSSQRRDGYTF
v_call: TRBV28; clone_size: .; j_call: TRBJ2-7; d_call: TRBD2; cdr3_nt: TGTGCCAGCAGTGCAGGACTAGCCGGCTACGAGCGGTACTTC; cdr3_aa: CASSAGLAGYERYF
v_call: TRBV29-1; clone_size: .; j_call: TRBJ2-7; d_call: TRBD1; cdr3_nt: TGCAGCGTCGGGACAGAGAACTCCTACGAGCAGTACTTC; cdr3_aa: CSVGTENSYEQYF
v_call: TRBV2; clone_size: .; j_call: TRBJ2-7; d_call: TRBD1; cdr3_nt: TGTGCCAGCAAACAGGGGGCCTACGAGCAGTACTTC; cdr3_aa: CASKQGAYEQYF